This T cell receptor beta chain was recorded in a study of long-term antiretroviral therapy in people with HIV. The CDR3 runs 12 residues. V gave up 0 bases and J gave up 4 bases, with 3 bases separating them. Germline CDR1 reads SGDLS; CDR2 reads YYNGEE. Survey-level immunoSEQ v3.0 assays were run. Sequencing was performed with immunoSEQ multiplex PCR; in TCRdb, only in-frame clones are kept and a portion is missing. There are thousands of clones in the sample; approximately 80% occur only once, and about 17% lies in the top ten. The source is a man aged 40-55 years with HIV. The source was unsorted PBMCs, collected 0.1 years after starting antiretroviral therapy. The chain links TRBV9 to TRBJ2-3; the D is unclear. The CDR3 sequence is CASSVVADTQYF. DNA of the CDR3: TGTGCCAGCAGCGTAGTCGCAGATACGCAGTATTTT. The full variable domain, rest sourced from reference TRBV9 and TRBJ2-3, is DSGVTQTPKHLITATGQRVTLRCSPRSGDLSVYWYQQSLDQGLQFLIQYYNGEERAKGNILERFSAQQFPDLHSELNLSSLELGDSALYFCASSVVADTQYFGPGTRLTVL.